These T cell receptor beta chains were read from a single sample in a study of shared clonotypes between healthy human individuals. Sequencing used immunoSEQ multiplex PCR; TCRdb keeps in-frame clones, though not all of them. The sample lists about 1.5 million clones, approximately 98% occurring once. The sample comprised naive CD4+ T cells sorted from blood. Receptors originate from a young man in good health. CDR3s include the opening cysteine and the closing phenylalanine or tryptophan. Fields, in order: J gene, D gene, clone size, V gene, CDR3 DNA, CDR3 protein. The D gene is left open where the match is weak. Clone size appears in some rows only: once, few, many, or a class for an expanded clone.

TRBJ2-7 TRBD2 once TRBV7-2 TGTGCCAGCAGCTTCGAGGGAGGGCCTTACGAGCAGTACTTC CASSFEGGPYEQYF
TRBJ2-5 - - TRBV6-1 TGTGCCAGCAGTGATTTGGGCGAGACCCAGTACTTC CASSDLGETQYF
TRBJ2-6 - - TRBV23-1 TGCGCCAGCAGTCGATCCTGGGACATTTCTCTGGGGGCCAACGTCCTGACTTTC CASSRSWDISLGANVLTF
TRBJ2-7 TRBD2 - TRBV28 TGTGCCAGCAGTTCCATATTCCCGGGCGGGGGAACCTACGAGCAGTACTTC CASSSIFPGGGTYEQYF
TRBJ1-1 TRBD1 - TRBV9 TGTGCCAGCAGCGTAGGACCGGGACAGGGCACTGAAGCTTTCTTT CASSVGPGQGTEAFF
TRBJ2-6 - - TRBV18 TGTGCCAGCTCACCAGGAACTGGGGCCAACGTCCTGACTTTC CASSPGTGANVLTF
TRBJ2-7 - - TRBV11-2 TGTGCCAGCAGCCAACGGCCCCACAGGTACTCGTACTTC CASSQRPHRYSYF
TRBJ2-7 - once TRBV2 TGTGCCAGCAGGGCGGACATACGCGAGCAGTACTTC CASRADIREQYF
TRBJ2-5 TRBD2 - TRBV9 TGTGCCAGCAGCGTAGGTTCGTTAGCGGGGGTCCAAGAGACCCAGTACTTC CASSVGSLAGVQETQYF
TRBJ2-1 TRBD1 - TRBV29-1 TGCAGCGCCGACCCGGGACAGATTTCCAATGAGCAGTTCTTC CSADPGQISNEQFF
TRBJ2-7 TRBD1 - TRBV19 TGTGCCAGTAGTACCCAGGGGACAGGGGGATCCTACGAGCAGTACTTC CASSTQGTGGSYEQYF
TRBJ2-1 - - TRBV18 TGTGCCAGCTCAGACTTTTTTGGGGGAGGCACTCTCGATGAGCAGTTCTTC CASSDFFGGGTLDEQFF
TRBJ2-7 - - TRBV6-5 TGTGCCAGCAGTTATACTTCCAACTCCTACGAGCAGTACTTC CASSYTSNSYEQYF
TRBJ2-3 - - TRBV2 TGTGCCAGCGGGGATCCGGAGCGCACAGATACGCAGTATTTT CASGDPERTDTQYF
TRBJ2-7 - - TRBV9 TGTGCCAGCAGCTCATCTCAGGCGCTCGAGCAGTACTTC CASSSSQALEQYF
TRBJ1-3 - few TRBV7-9 TGTGCCAGCAGTGCAAAGAGGGATGGAAACACCATATATTTT CASSAKRDGNTIYF
TRBJ1-3 TRBD1 - TRBV14 TGTGCCAGCAGCCAAGAATGGACAGGACTCCTAACTGGAAACACCATATATTTT CASSQEWTGLLTGNTIYF
TRBJ2-1 - - TRBV5-4 TGTGCCAGCAGCGGTCGAGGACTCGCGTCCTACAATGAGCAGTTCTTC CASSGRGLASYNEQFF
TRBJ2-3 TRBD2 - TRBV29-1 TGCAGCGTTAATATAGCGGGAGTACATAAAGATACGCAGTATTTT CSVNIAGVHKDTQYF
TRBJ2-1 - - TRBV5-1 TGCGCCAGCAGCAACTTCCGGGATCCTTTTAATGAGCAGTTCTTC CASSNFRDPFNEQFF
TRBJ2-7 - - TRBV20-1 TGCAGTGCTCGGGACGTCTACGAGCAGTACTTC CSARDVYEQYF
TRBJ2-7 TRBD2 - TRBV27 TGTGCCAGCAGTTCACCTAGCGGGAGGAGGGACGAGCAGTACTTC CASSSPSGRRDEQYF
TRBJ2-1 - - TRBV9 TGTGCCAGCAGCGCTACTGGGGGGCCAGAATTCCACTACAATGAGCAGTTCTTC CASSATGGPEFHYNEQFF
TRBJ2-3 TRBD1 - TRBV7-9 TGTGCCAGCAGCTTAGCGGAGACAGGGGGCCCAGATACGCAGTATTTT CASSLAETGGPDTQYF
TRBJ2-3 TRBD1 - TRBV5-1 TGCGCCAGCAGAGCTGGGACAGGGGGCACAGATACGCAGTATTTT CASRAGTGGTDTQYF
TRBJ2-1 TRBD2 - TRBV18 TGTGCCAGCTCACCAAGGACTAGCTACAATGAGCAGTTCTTC CASSPRTSYNEQFF
TRBJ1-5 - - TRBV10-3 TGTGCCATCAGTGAAGGGAGTGAGTATCAGCCCCAGCATTTT CAISEGSEYQPQHF
TRBJ2-1 TRBD2 - TRBV13 TGTGCCACGGGGAGGGCTGTCGGTCTCAGCGGAAGCTACAATGAGCAGTTCTTC CATGRAVGLSGSYNEQFF
TRBJ2-7 TRBD1 - TRBV5-1 TGCGCCAGCAGCCATGGACAGGGAGGCGAGCAGTACTTC CASSHGQGGEQYF
TRBJ2-1 - - TRBV7-6 TGTGCCAGCCGCGACTACTACAATGAGCAGTTCTTC CASRDYYNEQFF
TRBJ2-7 - - TRBV6-6 TGTGCCAGCCAACCCGGACACAGCTCCTACGAGCAGTACTTC CASQPGHSSYEQYF
TRBJ2-1 - - TRBV9 TGTGCCAGCAGCGATGGCGGTGCGGGGAATGAGCAGTTCTTC CASSDGGAGNEQFF